This is a list of T cell receptor beta chains from one sample in a study of cytomegalovirus exposure and HLA in healthy donors. Repertoires were generated with immunoSEQ multiplex PCR, while TCRdb's copy carries only in-frame clones and drops some. The table lists approximately 110,000 clones, around three quarters of them singletons, with 4% to 5.5% in the top ten. Sample: PBMCs. The origin of the receptors is a young man in good health and CMV-seropositive. CDR3s include the opening cysteine and the closing phenylalanine or tryptophan. A D gene is named only where the DNA matches it firmly. Where a row states a size, it is once, few, many or the class of an expanded clone; other rows omit it.

J gene | clone size | V gene | D gene | CDR3 protein | CDR3 DNA
TRBJ1-5 | few | TRBV6-1 | . | CASSAFQPQHF | TGTGCCAGCAGTGCCTTTCAGCCCCAGCATTTT
TRBJ1-2 | . | TRBV6-1 | TRBD1 | CASSRTGTNYGYTF | TGTGCCAGCAGCCGGACAGGGACTAACTATGGCTACACCTTC
TRBJ1-5 | . | TRBV28 | . | CASSLGNGGNQPQHF | TGTGCCAGCAGTTTGGGAAACGGGGGCAATCAGCCCCAGCATTTT
TRBJ1-4 | few | TRBV5-1 | . | CASSLVGATNEKLFF | TGCGCCAGCAGCTTGGTTGGAGCAACTAATGAAAAACTGTTTTTT
TRBJ2-5 | . | TRBV6-1 | TRBD2 | CASRAGGVPQETQYF | TGTGCCAGCAGAGCGGGGGGGGTTCCGCAAGAGACCCAGTACTTC
TRBJ1-2 | . | TRBV6-1 | TRBD1 | CASGHRGQDYGYTF | TGTGCCAGCGGTCACAGGGGGCAGGACTATGGCTACACCTTC
TRBJ2-7 | . | TRBV7-9 | TRBD1 | CSSSLGGDRAAYEQYF | TGTTCCAGCAGCTTAGGGGGGGACAGGGCTGCCTACGAGCAGTACTTC
TRBJ2-7 | . | TRBV7-2 | TRBD1 | CASSAIGDRAPEQYF | TGTGCCAGCAGCGCCATAGGGGACAGAGCGCCCGAGCAGTACTTC
TRBJ2-7 | . | TRBV5-1 | TRBD1 | CASSWRGQGAYEQYF | TGCGCCAGCAGCTGGAGGGGACAGGGGGCCTACGAGCAGTACTTC
TRBJ1-2 | . | TRBV6-5 | TRBD1 | CASSYGQEAPYGYTF | TGTGCCAGCAGTTATGGACAGGAGGCCCCTTATGGCTACACCTTC
TRBJ1-6 | . | TRBV5-1 | TRBD1 | CASRSTGGDSPLHF | TGCGCCAGCAGATCGACAGGGGGAGACTCACCCCTCCACTTT
TRBJ2-7 | . | TRBV5-6 | . | CASSYTGSAYEQYF | TGTGCCAGCAGCTACACAGGGTCCGCCTACGAGCAGTACTTC
TRBJ1-6 | . | TRBV5-5 | . | CASSLGQYSYNSPLHF | TGTGCCAGCAGCCTCGGACAGTACTCCTATAATTCACCCCTCCACTTT
TRBJ1-1 | . | TRBV5-4 | . | CASSRGTGRGTEAFF | TGTGCCAGCAGCAGAGGTACAGGGAGGGGCACTGAAGCTTTCTTT
TRBJ1-1 | . | TRBV29-1 | . | CSVRLGSEAFF | TGCAGCGTACGACTGGGGAGTGAAGCTTTCTTT
TRBJ2-3 | . | TRBV5-1 | TRBD1 | CASSGGWTGGPDTQYF | TGCGCCAGCAGCGGGGGATGGACAGGGGGCCCAGATACGCAGTATTTT
TRBJ1-1 | once | TRBV28 | . | CASSSPFRFSGMNTEAFF | TGTGCCAGCAGTTCCCCTTTTCGTTTTTCGGGGATGAACACTGAAGCTTTCTTT
TRBJ2-5 | . | TRBV29-1 | TRBD1 | CSVFGTVAETQYF | TGCAGCGTTTTCGGGACAGTCGCAGAGACCCAGTACTTC
TRBJ1-2 | . | TRBV6-6 | TRBD1 | CASSHRDSGYTF | TGTGCCAGCAGTCACCGGGACAGTGGCTACACCTTC
TRBJ2-5 | . | TRBV29-1 | . | CSVPDSLQETQYF | TGCAGCGTCCCTGACAGCCTACAAGAGACCCAGTACTTC
TRBJ1-5 | . | TRBV30 | TRBD1 | CAWSGGQGNQPQHF | TGTGCCTGGAGTGGGGGACAGGGCAATCAGCCCCAGCATTTT
TRBJ2-5 | . | TRBV4-1 | TRBD1 | CASSRTGGEETQYF | TGCGCCAGCAGCCGGACAGGGGGCGAAGAGACCCAGTACTTC
TRBJ1-4 | . | TRBV27 | . | CASSFSPATNEKLFF | TGTGCCAGCAGTTTCTCGCCGGCAACTAATGAAAAACTGTTTTTT
TRBJ2-1 | . | TRBV7-9 | TRBD2 | CASSLAGLAGYPFF | TGTGCCAGCAGCTTAGCGGGACTAGCGGGGTATCCGTTCTTC
TRBJ1-1 | . | TRBV6-1 | . | CASTYTGRGTEAFF | TGTGCCAGCACCTACACAGGGAGGGGGACTGAAGCTTTCTTT
TRBJ1-2 | . | TRBV19 | TRBD1 | CASSMAIPGQVPRGYGYTF | TGTGCCAGTAGTATGGCCATTCCGGGACAGGTTCCTAGGGGCTATGGCTACACCTTC
TRBJ2-7 | . | TRBV13 | TRBD2 | CASSSGLATHEQYF | TGTGCCAGCAGCTCGGGACTAGCCACGCACGAGCAGTACTTC
TRBJ1-1 | . | TRBV19 | . | CAWFHLGRNTEAFF | TGTGCCTGGTTCCACCTAGGCAGGAACACTGAAGCTTTCTTT
TRBJ2-7 | . | TRBV5-5 | . | CASSMGFQGPYEQYF | TGTGCCAGCAGCATGGGGTTCCAGGGGCCCTACGAGCAGTACTTC
TRBJ1-2 | . | TRBV29-1 | . | CSVEELGAGGYTF | TGCAGCGTTGAAGAGCTGGGGGCTGGGGGCTACACCTTC
TRBJ2-1 | . | TRBV13 | TRBD1 | CASSLEGTQGASLSYNEQFF | TGTGCCAGCAGCTTAGAAGGAACACAGGGGGCGAGCCTCTCCTACAATGAGCAGTTCTTC
TRBJ1-4 | . | TRBV19 | TRBD1 | CASSSGTGPNEKLFF | TGTGCTAGTAGTTCTGGGACAGGACCTAATGAAAAACTGTTTTTT
TRBJ1-2 | once | TRBV19 | . | CASRERTSYYGYTF | TGTGCCAGTAGAGAGCGGACCTCTTACTATGGCTACACCTTC
TRBJ1-1 | . | TRBV9 | . | CASSPRTESEAFF | TGTGCCAGCAGCCCCCGGACAGAGTCTGAAGCTTTCTTT
TRBJ2-3 | . | TRBV28 | . | CASRDEIDTQYF | TGTGCCAGCAGAGATGAGATAGATACGCAGTATTTT
TRBJ1-1 | . | TRBV20-1 | . | CSAHMNTEAFF | TGCAGTGCTCACATGAACACTGAAGCTTTCTTT
TRBJ2-5 | . | TRBV6-5 | . | CASSYSNVQETQYF | TGTGCCAGCAGTTACAGCAACGTCCAAGAGACCCAGTACTTC
TRBJ1-5 | . | TRBV5-5 | . | CASSATSRGGNQPQHF | TGTGCCAGCAGCGCAACCTCCAGGGGAGGCAATCAGCCCCAGCATTTT
TRBJ1-2 | . | TRBV9 | TRBD1 | CASSETLRGQGKHGYTF | TGTGCCAGCAGCGAGACCCTACGGGGACAGGGGAAGCATGGCTACACCTTC
TRBJ1-1 | . | TRBV10-3 | TRBD1 | CAISGDRGNTEAFF | TGTGCCATCAGCGGGGACAGGGGGAACACTGAAGCTTTCTTT